Each of the 9 T cell receptor beta chains below was sequenced from the same sample in a study of T-cell memory formation after mild COVID-19. TCRdb passed the 5' RACE reads through MiXCR, listing each CDR3 protein once. The data hold roughly 550,000 distinct CDR3 sequences, with about a fifth observed a single time. The sample was PBMCs or a T cell subset sorted from them (not recorded which). These receptor sequences come from an adult woman who had mild COVID-19 (a few samples of this study predate the infection). Cell type and time point are not known.

The CDR3 reads CASSQDEAGPDTQYF. The CDR3 nucleotides read TGCGCCAGCAGCCAAGATGAAGCAGGGCCAGATACGCAGTATTTT. The gene calls are TRBV4-3 and TRBJ2-3; D might be TRBD1 (5 bases). This CDR3 contains 15 residues. CDR1 is LGHNA, CDR2 YSLEER, per germline. V lost 0 bases, J lost 4 bases, and 11 bases lay in between.

This clonotype occurred a few times. The chain employs TRBV30 and TRBJ1-1; 8 bases fit TRBD1. Germline V gene lookup returns CDR1 GTSNPN and CDR2 SVGIG (reference sequence). This CDR3 region has 15 residues. V was pared by 3 bases and J by 5 bases, with 11 bases of the junction left unmatched. The CDR3 loop reads CAWRERVHRGTEAFF. The CDR3 nucleotides read TGTGCCTGGAGGGAACGGGTCCACAGGGGGACTGAAGCTTTCTTT.

This clonotype has more than one count but fewer than ten. The chain joins TRBV7-2 to TRBJ2-7; no clear D. The CDR3 is 12 amino acids. Germline CDR1 reads SGHTA; CDR2 reads FQGNSA. The ends were cut back, 6 bases at V and 4 bases at J, with 10 bases in the middle. CDR3 bases: TGTGCCAGCAGATTGGACGGGTACGAGCAGTACTTC. Translated: CASRLDGYEQYF.

This chain uses TRBV7-9 with TRBJ1-1; 8 bases match TRBD1. This CDR3 is built from 15 residues. CDR1 is SEHNR and CDR2 is FQNEAQ in the germline V gene (reference sequence). V lost 5 bases and J lost 5; bases outside the gene matches: 10. CDR3 protein: CASSTAGQGWTEAFF. CDR3 bases: TGTGCCAGCAGCACGGCAGGACAGGGATGGACTGAAGCTTTCTTT.

The V and J genes are TRBV7-9 and TRBJ1-1; D call uncertain. Looked up from germline, CDR1 is SEHNR and CDR2 is FQNEAQ (reference sequence). V gave up 11 bases and J gave up 0 bases, with 7 bases separating them. This CDR3 comprises 11 residues. CDR3 loop: CAAGVNTEAFF. The CDR3 DNA reads TGTGCCGCAGGTGTGAACACTGAAGCTTTCTTT.

The genes are TRBV7-7 and TRBJ2-5; D possibly corresponds to TRBD2 (6 bases). Germline CDR1 is SSHAT and CDR2 is FNYEAQ (reference sequence). V lost 1 base, J lost 4 bases, and 10 bases lay in between. The CDR3 consists of 14 residues. The CDR3 reads CASSLGLGGETQYF. The CDR3 DNA reads as TGTGCCAGCAGCTTAGGATTGGGAGGAGAGACCCAGTACTTC.

This sequence joins TRBV29-1 and TRBJ1-3, with TRBD1 matching over 7 bases. J was trimmed by 3 bases and V by 8 bases; bases with no gene match: 4. Germline V gene data show CDR1 as SQVTM and CDR2 as ANQGSEA. This CDR3 spans 12 amino acids. CDR3 sequence: CSFWTGGNTIYF. DNA of the CDR3: TGCAGCTTTTGGACAGGTGGAAACACCATATATTTT.

This clonotype was observed a handful of times. The rearrangement links TRBV5-1 to TRBJ2-5, with D perhaps TRBD1 (6 bases). Per germline, CDR1 SGHRS and CDR2 YFSETQ. This CDR3 spans 15 amino acids. Trimming shortened V by 1 base and J by 2 bases, and 12 bases separated the two germline ends. The CDR3 reads CASSLNGQRQETQYF. CDR3 DNA sequence: TGCGCCAGCAGCTTGAATGGACAGAGGCAAGAGACCCAGTACTTC.

In this sample, this clonotype turned up a few times. This sequence joins TRBV5-4 and TRBJ2-7; unclear D gene. CDR3 length equals 13 residues. Trimming stripped 0 bases from V and 6 bases from J, with 10 bases between. From germline, CDR1 is SGHNT and CDR2 YYREEE (reference sequence). In DNA form, the CDR3 reads TGTGCCAGCAGCTTGGATAGCACTACCGAGCAGTACTTC. This encodes CASSLDSTTEQYF.